Here is one TCR beta chain with its context. Its target is not known. This sample is part of a study of OX40 agonist ivuxolimab in advanced cancers. Study observations and caveats: At 0.1 to 3.0 mg/kg, CD4+ and CD8+ blood T cells expanded clonally by week 6.

The CDR3 has 22 amino acids. In germline, CDR1 is LGHNA, CDR2 YSLEER. The V and J ends lost 2 bases and 0 bases, in that order; junction bases with no gene match: 22. Assay used: immunoSEQ multiplex PCR; TCRdb lists only in-frame clones, some missing. The profile shows under 70,000 clones, roughly nine tenths of them singletons. Source: CD4+ or CD8+ T cells sorted from blood, taken in a trial of the OX40 agonist ivuxolimab. The TCR was taken from an adult with an advanced solid tumor such as melanoma, head and neck, liver or kidney cancer. The chain uses TRBV4-3 and TRBJ2-4; 7 bases match TRBD1. CDR3 residues: CASSQPTRWDRHTTLAKNIQYF. CDR3 coding DNA: TGCGCCAGCAGCCAACCGACGCGTTGGGACAGACACACGACTTTAGCCAAAAACATTCAGTACTTC.